The rows below give T cell receptor beta chains drawn from one sample of a study of T cell repertoires and HLA-DP antigens. These TCRs are of unknown antigen specificity. Profiling relied on immunoSEQ multiplex PCR, and the TCRdb table lists in-frame clones only, not all of them. The table shows about 110,000 clones, with 85% to 95% occurring only once. The material sequenced was CD4+ T cells from PBMCs. These receptors were obtained from a woman under 30 in good health and CMV-seronegative. The CDR3 runs from the conserved cysteine through the conserved F or W.

J | V | CDR3
TRBJ1-5 | TRBV6-1 | CATGGQPQHF
TRBJ2-7 | TRBV27 | CASSSSRGPYEQYF
TRBJ2-5 | TRBV19 | CASSLRDSMAETQYF
TRBJ2-7 | TRBV4-2 | CASSQGTSVIGSYEQYF
TRBJ2-5 | TRBV11-2 | CASSWDRNDQETQYF
TRBJ2-1 | TRBV18 | CASSPLLGNEQFF
TRBJ2-2 | TRBV11-1 | CASNSRGHKNTGELFF
TRBJ1-5 | TRBV11-2 | CASSPRQGISNQPQHF
TRBJ2-3 | TRBV5-1 | CASSPGAVTDTQYF
TRBJ2-2 | TRBV4-2 | CASSQGRALYTGELFF
TRBJ2-7 | TRBV2 | CASRTQGREQYF
TRBJ2-3 | TRBV2 | CASSASSGSTDTQYF
TRBJ2-1 | TRBV9 | CASSVGLAKAYNEQFF
TRBJ2-2 | TRBV10-1 | CASSDVGELFF
TRBJ1-5 | TRBV27 | CASSLSEDFNQPQHF
TRBJ2-1 | TRBV7-8 | CASSLDVPGPTFF
TRBJ2-3 | TRBV5-1 | CASSPGQGTTDTQYF
TRBJ2-3 | TRBV4-3 | CASSQDLSSTDTQYF
TRBJ1-1 | TRBV28 | CASSLGQRDTEAFF
TRBJ2-1 | TRBV5-1 | CASSLSPGLRNEQFF
TRBJ2-1 | TRBV6-9 | CASSPTDLRNNEQFF
TRBJ2-1 | TRBV4-2 | CASSQKRYSYNEQFF
TRBJ2-7 | TRBV19 | CASSTYRPGQGTYEQYF
TRBJ2-6 | TRBV19 | CASSISSGANVLTF
TRBJ1-6 | TRBV6-5 | CASSIPGPSPLHF
TRBJ2-2 | TRBV7-9 | CASSPPPWLADTGELFF
TRBJ2-6 | TRBV4-2 | CASSQGFRRGAGANVLTF
TRBJ2-1 | TRBV5-1 | CASRRIAGGPGEQFF
TRBJ2-1 | TRBV5-1 | CASGETGTSVYNEQFF
TRBJ2-5 | TRBV10-2 | CASQKGVLWTQYF
TRBJ1-1 | TRBV9 | CASSARQGGGTEAFF
TRBJ2-7 | TRBV12-2 | CASRLAGQGSYEQYF
TRBJ2-2 | TRBV7-3 | CASSLDPTGELFF
TRBJ2-3 | TRBV27 | CASSRSSTDTQYF
TRBJ1-2 | TRBV7-9 | CASSPLRAPSNYGYTF
TRBJ2-3 | TRBV7-2 | CASSLVLAKDTQYF
TRBJ1-1 | TRBV28 | CASRRDRGRNTEAFF
TRBJ1-2 | TRBV18 | CASSQDRGRNYGYTF
TRBJ1-6 | TRBV27 | CASSLDRPPYNSPLHF
TRBJ2-7 | TRBV5-1 | CASSLLLAGTEQYF
TRBJ1-4 | TRBV11-2 | CASSATGQAVPGKKLFF
TRBJ1-2 | TRBV28 | CASSPGVGGYTF
TRBJ2-2 | TRBV5-6 | CASSPRLGYGGELFF
TRBJ2-4 | TRBV11-1 | CASSPRLASTGNIQYF
TRBJ2-7 | TRBV5-8 | CASSLFKWSGGLYEQYF